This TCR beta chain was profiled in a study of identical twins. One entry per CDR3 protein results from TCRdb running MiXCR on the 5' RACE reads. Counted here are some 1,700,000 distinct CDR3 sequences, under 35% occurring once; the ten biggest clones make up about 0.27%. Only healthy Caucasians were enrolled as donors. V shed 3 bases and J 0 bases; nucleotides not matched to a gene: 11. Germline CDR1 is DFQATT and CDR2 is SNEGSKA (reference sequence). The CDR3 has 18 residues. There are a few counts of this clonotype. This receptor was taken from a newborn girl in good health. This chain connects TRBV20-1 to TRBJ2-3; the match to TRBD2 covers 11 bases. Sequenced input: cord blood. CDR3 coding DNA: TGCAGTGCTAGGGCCCCTAGCGGGGGGAGTGCTAGCACAGATACGCAGTATTTT. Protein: CSARAPSGGSASTDTQYF.